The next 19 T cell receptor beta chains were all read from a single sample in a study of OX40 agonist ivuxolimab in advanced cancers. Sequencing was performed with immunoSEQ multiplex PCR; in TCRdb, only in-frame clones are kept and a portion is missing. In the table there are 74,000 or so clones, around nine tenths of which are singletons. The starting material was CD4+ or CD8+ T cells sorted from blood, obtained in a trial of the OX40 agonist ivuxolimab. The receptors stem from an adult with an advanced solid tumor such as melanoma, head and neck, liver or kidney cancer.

CDR3 sequence (DNA): TGTGCCAGCACCTACAGTGATCAGCCCCAGCATTTT. Translated: CASTYSDQPQHF. V gene TRBV6-6 combines with J gene TRBJ1-5; D is unresolved. Germline assignment: CDR1 MNHNY and CDR2 SVGAGI (reference sequence). The CDR3 has 12 amino acids. V shed 7 bases and J shed 5 bases, with 9 bases lying between them.

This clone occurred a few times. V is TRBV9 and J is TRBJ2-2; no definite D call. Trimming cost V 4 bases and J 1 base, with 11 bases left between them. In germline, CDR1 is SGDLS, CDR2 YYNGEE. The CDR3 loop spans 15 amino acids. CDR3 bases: TGTGCCAGCAGCCCCCCTCCAATGAACACCGGGGAGCTGTTTTTT. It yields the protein CASSPPPMNTGELFF. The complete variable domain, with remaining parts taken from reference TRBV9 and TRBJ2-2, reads DSGVTQTPKHLITATGQRVTLRCSPRSGDLSVYWYQQSLDQGLQFLIQYYNGEERAKGNILERFSAQQFPDLHSELNLSSLELGDSALYFCASSPPPMNTGELFFGEGSRLTVL.

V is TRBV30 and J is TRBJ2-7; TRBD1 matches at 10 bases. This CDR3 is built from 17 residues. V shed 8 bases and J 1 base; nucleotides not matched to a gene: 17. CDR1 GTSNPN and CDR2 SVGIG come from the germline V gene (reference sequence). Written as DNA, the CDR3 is TGTGCCCGGGCCACGGGACAGGGGAAGCGAGGATCCTACGAGCAGTACTTC. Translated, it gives CARATGQGKRGSYEQYF.

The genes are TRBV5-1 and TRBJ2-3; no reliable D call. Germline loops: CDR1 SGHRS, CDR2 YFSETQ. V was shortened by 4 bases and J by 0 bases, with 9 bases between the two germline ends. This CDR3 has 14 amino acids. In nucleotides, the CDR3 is TGCGCCAGCAGCGGAATGCCCAGCACAGATACGCAGTATTTT. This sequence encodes CASSGMPSTDTQYF. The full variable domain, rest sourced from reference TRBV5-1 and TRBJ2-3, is KAGVTQTPRYLIKTRGQQVTLSCSPISGHRSVSWYQQTPGQGLQFLFEYFSETQRNKGNFPGRFSGRQFSNSRSEMNVSTLELGDSALYLCASSGMPSTDTQYFGPGTRLTVL.

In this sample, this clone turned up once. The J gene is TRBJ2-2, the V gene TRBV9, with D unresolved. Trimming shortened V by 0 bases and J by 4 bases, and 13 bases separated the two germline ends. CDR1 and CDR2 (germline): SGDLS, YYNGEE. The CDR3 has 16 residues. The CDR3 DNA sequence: TGTGCCAGCAGCGTAGGAGCCCTCCCTGGCACCGGGGAGCTGTTTTTT. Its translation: CASSVGALPGTGELFF.

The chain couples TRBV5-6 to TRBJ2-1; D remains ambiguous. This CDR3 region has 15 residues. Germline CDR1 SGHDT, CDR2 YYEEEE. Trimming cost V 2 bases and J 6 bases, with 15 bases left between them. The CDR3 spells CASSFGSQIGNEQFF. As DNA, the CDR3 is TGTGCCAGCAGCTTCGGATCCCAAATCGGCAATGAGCAGTTCTTC.

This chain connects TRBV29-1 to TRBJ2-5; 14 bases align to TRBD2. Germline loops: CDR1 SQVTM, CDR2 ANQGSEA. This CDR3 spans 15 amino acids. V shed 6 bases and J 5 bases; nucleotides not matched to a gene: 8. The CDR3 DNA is TGCAGCGTCGGGACTAGCGGGGGTCTGGGTGAGACCCAGTACTTC. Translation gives CSVGTSGGLGETQYF.

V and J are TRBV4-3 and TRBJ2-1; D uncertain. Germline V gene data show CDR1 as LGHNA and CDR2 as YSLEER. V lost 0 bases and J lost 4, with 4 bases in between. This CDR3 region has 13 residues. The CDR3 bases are TGCGCCAGCAGCCAAGAGGGGTACAATGAGCAGTTCTTC. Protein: CASSQEGYNEQFF.

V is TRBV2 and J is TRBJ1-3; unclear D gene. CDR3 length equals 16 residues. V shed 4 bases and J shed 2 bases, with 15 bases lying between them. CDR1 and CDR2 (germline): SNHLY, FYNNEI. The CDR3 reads CASSVYSGSTGNTIYF. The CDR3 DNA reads TGTGCCAGCAGTGTTTACAGTGGATCGACTGGAAACACCATATATTTT.

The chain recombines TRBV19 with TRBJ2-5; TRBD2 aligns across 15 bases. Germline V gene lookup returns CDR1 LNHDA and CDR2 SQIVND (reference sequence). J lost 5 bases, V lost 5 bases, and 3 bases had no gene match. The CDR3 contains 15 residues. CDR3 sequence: CASSGLAGGPETQYF. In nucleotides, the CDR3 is TGTGCCAGTAGTGGACTAGCGGGAGGGCCCGAGACCCAGTACTTC.

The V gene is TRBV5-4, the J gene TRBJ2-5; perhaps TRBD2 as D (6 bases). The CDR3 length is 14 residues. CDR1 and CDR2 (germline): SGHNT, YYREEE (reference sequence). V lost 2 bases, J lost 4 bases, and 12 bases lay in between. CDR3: CASSLDWGGETQYF. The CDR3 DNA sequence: TGTGCCAGCAGCTTAGACTGGGGAGGAGAGACCCAGTACTTC.

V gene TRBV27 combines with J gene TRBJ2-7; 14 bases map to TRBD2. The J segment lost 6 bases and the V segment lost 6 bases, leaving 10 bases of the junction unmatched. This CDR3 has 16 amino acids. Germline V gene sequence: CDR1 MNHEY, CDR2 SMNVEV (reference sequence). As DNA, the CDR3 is TGTGCCAGCAGGCCTTCCGGGACTAGCGGGAGAAGCGAGCAGTACTTC. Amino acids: CASRPSGTSGRSEQYF.

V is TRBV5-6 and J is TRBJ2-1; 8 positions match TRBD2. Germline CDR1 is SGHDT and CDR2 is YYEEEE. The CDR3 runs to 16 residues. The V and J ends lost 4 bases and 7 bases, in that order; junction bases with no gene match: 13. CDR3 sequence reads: CASSLFLAGGGNEQFF. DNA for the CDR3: TGTGCCAGCAGCCTGTTTCTGGCGGGGGGCGGGAATGAGCAGTTCTTC.

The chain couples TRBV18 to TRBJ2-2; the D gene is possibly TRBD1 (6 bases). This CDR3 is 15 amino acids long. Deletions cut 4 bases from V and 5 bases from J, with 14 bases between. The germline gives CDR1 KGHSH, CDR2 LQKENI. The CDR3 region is CASSQEQGRTGELFF. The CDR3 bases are TGTGCCAGCTCACAAGAACAGGGCCGTACCGGGGAGCTGTTTTTT.

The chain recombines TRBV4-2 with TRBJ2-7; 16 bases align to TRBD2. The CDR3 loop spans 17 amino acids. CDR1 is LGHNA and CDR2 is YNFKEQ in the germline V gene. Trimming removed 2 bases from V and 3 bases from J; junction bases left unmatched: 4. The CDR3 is CASSQTGTSGRGYEQYF. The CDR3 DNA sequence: TGTGCCAGCAGCCAAACTGGGACTAGCGGGAGGGGCTACGAGCAGTACTTC.

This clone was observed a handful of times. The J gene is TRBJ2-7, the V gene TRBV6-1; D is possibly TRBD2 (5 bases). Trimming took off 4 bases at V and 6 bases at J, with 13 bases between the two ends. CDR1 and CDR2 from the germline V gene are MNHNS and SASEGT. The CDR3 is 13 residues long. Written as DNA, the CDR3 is TGTGCCAGCAGTGCCCTCGGGGTTGGCGAGCAGTACTTC. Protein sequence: CASSALGVGEQYF.

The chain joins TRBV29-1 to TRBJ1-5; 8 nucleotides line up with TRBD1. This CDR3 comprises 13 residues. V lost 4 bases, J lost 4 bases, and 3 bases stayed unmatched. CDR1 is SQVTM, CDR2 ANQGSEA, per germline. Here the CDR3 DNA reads TGCAGCGTTGTCCAGGGGGCAAATCAGCCCCAGCATTTT. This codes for CSVVQGANQPQHF. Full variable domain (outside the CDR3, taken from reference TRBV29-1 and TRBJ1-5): SAVISQKPSRDICQRGTSLTIQCQVDSQVTMMFWYRQQPGQSLTLIATANQGSEATYESGFVIDKFPISRPNLTFSTLTVSNMSPEDSSIYLCSVVQGANQPQHFGDGTRLSIL.

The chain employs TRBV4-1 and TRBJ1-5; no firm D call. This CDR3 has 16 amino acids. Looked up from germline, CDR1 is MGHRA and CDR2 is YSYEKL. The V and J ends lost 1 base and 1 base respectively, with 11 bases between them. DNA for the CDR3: TGCGCCAGCAGCCAAGGGGCTCAGGCCAGCAATCAGCCCCAGCATTTT. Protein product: CASSQGAQASNQPQHF.

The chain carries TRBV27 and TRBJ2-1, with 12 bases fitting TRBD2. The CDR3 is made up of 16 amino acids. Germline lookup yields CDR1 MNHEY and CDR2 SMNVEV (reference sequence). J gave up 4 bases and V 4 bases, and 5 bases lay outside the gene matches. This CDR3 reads CASSSNGLAGYNEQFF. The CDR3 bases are TGTGCCAGCAGTTCCAACGGACTAGCGGGATACAATGAGCAGTTCTTC.